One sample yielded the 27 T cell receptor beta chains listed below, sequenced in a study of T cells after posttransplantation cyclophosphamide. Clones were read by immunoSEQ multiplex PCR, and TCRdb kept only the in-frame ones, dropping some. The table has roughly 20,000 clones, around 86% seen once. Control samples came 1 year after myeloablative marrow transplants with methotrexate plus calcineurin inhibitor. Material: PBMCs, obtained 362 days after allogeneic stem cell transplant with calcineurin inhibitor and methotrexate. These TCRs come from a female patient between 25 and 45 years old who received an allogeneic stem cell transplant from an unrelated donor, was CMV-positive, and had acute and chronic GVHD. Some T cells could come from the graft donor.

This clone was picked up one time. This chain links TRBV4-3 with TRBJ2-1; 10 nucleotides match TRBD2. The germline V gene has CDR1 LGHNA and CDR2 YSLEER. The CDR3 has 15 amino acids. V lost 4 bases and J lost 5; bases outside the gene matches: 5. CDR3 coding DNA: TGCGCCAGCAGCCTACGGACTAGCGGAGACAATGAGCAGTTCTTC. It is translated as CASSLRTSGDNEQFF.

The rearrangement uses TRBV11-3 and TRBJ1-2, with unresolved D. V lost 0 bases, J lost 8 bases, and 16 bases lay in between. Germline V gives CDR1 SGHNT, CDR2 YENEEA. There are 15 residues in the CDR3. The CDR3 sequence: CASSLDSKTGEGYTF. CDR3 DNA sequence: TGTGCCAGCAGCTTAGATTCTAAGACGGGAGAAGGCTACACCTTC.

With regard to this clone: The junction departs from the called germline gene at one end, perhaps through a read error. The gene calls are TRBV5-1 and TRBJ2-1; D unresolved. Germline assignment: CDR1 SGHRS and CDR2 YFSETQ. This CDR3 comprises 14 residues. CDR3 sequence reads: CTSSLVSSYNEQFF. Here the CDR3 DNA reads TGCACCAGCAGCTTGGTTAGCTCCTACAATGAGCAGTTCTTC.

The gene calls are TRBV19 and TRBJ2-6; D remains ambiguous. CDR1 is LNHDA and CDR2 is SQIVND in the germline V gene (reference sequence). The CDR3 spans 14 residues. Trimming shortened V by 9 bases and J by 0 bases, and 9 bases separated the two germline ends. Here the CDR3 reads CASTTGSGANVLTF. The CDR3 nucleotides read TGTGCCAGCACCACGGGCTCTGGGGCCAACGTCCTGACTTTC.

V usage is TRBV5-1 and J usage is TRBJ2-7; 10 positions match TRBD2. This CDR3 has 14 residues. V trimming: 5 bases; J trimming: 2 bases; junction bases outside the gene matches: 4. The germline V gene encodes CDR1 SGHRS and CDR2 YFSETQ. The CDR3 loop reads CASRLAGSTYEQYF. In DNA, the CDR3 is TGCGCCAGCAGACTAGCGGGGTCAACCTACGAGCAGTACTTC.

CDR3 sequence reads: CASSPDRLYSNQPQHF. The CDR3 nucleotides read TGTGCCAGCAGCCCCGACAGGCTTTATAGCAATCAGCCCCAGCATTTT. J is TRBJ1-5 and V is TRBV7-2, with a tentative D call TRBD1 (6 bases). Deletions cut 5 bases from V and 0 bases from J, with 14 bases between. CDR3 length equals 16 residues. Per the germline V gene, CDR1 is SGHTA and CDR2 is FQGNSA.

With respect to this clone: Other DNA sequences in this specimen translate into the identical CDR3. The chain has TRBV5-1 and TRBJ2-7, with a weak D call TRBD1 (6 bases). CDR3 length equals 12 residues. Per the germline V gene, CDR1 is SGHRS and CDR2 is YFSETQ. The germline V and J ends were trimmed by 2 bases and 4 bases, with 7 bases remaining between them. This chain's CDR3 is CASSLGGYEQYF. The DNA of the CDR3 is TGCGCCAGCAGCTTAGGGGGTTACGAGCAGTACTTC.

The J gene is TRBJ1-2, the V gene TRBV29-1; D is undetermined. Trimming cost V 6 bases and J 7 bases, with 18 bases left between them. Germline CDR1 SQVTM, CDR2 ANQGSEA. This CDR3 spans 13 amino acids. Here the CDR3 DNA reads TGCAGCGTCTCGCCCCGGGGAGGATCTGGCTACACCTTC. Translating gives CSVSPRGGSGYTF.

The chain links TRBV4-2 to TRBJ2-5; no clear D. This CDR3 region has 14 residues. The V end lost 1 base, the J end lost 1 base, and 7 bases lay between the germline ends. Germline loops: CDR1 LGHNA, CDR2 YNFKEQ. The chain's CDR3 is CASSQVSSQETQYF. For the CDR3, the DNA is TGTGCCAGCAGCCAAGTATCCAGCCAAGAGACCCAGTACTTC.

The CDR3 spells CASTIQNSYNEQFF. In nucleotides, the CDR3 is TGCGCCAGCACCATACAAAACTCCTACAATGAGCAGTTCTTC. J is TRBJ2-1 and V is TRBV5-1; the D is unclear. CDR1 is SGHRS, CDR2 YFSETQ, per germline. CDR3 length equals 14 residues. Between the trimmed V and J ends, which lost 6 bases and 0 bases, there was a span of 10 bases.

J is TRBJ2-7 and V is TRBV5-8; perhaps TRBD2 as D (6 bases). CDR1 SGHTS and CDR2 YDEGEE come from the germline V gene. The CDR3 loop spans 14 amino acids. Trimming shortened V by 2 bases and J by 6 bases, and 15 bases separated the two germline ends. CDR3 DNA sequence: TGTGCCAGCAGCTTTTGGGACTCTAAAGGCGAGCAGTACTTC. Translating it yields CASSFWDSKGEQYF.

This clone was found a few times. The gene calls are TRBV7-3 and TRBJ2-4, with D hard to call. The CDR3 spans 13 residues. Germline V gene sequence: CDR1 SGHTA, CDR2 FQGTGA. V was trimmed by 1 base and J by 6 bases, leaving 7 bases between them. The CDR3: CASSLSTSNIQYF. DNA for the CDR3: TGTGCCAGCAGCTTAAGCACTTCAAACATTCAGTACTTC.

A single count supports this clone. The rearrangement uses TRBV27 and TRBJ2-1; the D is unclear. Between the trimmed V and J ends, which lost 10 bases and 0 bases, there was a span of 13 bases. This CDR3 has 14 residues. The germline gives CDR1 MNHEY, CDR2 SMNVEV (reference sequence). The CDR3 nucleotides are TGTGCCACCTTACCTCGGAGCTCCTACAATGAGCAGTTCTTC. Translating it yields CATLPRSSYNEQFF.

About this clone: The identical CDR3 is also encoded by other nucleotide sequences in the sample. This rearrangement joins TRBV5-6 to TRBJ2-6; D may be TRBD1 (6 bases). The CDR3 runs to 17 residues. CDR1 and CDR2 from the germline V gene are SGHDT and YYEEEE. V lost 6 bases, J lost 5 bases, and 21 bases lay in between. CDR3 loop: CASTENGQFSWANVLTF. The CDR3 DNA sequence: TGTGCCAGCACCGAGAACGGACAGTTCTCCTGGGCCAACGTCCTGACTTTC.

The CDR3 coding sequence is TGTGCCAGCAGCCGAGGGACAGGTTCCTACGAGCAGTACTTC. Amino acids: CASSRGTGSYEQYF. The chain joins TRBV6-5 to TRBJ2-7; 8 bases agree with TRBD1. Germline CDR1 is MNHEY and CDR2 is SVGAGI. The CDR3 has 14 amino acids. After removal of 6 bases from V and 1 base from J, the junction contained 5 bases not matched to a gene.

The CDR3 bases are TGTGCCAGCCTGGGGCGCACTGAAGCTTTCTTT. It specifies CASLGRTEAFF. The genes are TRBV6-5 and TRBJ1-1; perhaps TRBD1 as D (5 bases). V lost 8 bases and J 4 bases, leaving 8 bases between the germline ends. From germline, CDR1 is MNHEY and CDR2 SVGAGI. This CDR3 has 11 amino acids.

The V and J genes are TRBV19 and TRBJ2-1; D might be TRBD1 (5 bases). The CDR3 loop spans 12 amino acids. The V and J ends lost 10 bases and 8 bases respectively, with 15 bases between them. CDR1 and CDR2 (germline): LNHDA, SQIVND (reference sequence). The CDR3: CATRGLRDEQFF. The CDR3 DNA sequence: TGTGCCACCAGAGGCCTCAGGGATGAGCAGTTCTTC.

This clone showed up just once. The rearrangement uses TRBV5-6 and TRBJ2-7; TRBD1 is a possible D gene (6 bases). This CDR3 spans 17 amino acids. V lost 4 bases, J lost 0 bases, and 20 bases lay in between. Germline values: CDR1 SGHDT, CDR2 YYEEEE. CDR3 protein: CASSPPGSGTNSYEQYF. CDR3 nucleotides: TGTGCCAGCAGCCCCCCGGGTTCCGGGACAAACTCCTACGAGCAGTACTTC.

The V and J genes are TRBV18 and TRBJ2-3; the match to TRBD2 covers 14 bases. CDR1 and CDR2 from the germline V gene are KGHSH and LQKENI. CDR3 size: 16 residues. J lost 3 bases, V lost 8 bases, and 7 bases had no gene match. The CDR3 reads CASKPGLAGVTDTQYF. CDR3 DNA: TGTGCCAGCAAGCCGGGACTAGCGGGAGTAACAGATACGCAGTATTTT.

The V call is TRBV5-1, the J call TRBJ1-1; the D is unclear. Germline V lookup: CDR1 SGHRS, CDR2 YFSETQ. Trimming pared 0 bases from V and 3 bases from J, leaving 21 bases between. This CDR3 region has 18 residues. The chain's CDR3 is CASSLALGGGSEDTEAFF. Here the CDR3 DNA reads TGCGCCAGCAGCTTGGCCCTCGGCGGAGGGTCGGAGGACACTGAAGCTTTCTTT.

The CDR3, as DNA: TGCGCCAGCAGCGCTGACAGGGCCTCTGGAAACACCATATATTTT. Protein: CASSADRASGNTIYF. The genes are TRBV5-1 and TRBJ1-3; 7 bases agree with TRBD1. The CDR3 contains 15 residues. The V gene's germline CDR1 is SGHRS and CDR2 YFSETQ. V lost 4 bases to trimming and J lost 0 bases; unmatched junction nucleotides: 4.

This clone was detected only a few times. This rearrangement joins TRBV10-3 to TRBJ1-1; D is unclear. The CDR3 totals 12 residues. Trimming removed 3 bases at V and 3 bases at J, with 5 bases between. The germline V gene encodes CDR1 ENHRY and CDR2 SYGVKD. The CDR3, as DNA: TGTGCCATCAGTGACGGAGACACTGAAGCTTTCTTT. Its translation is CAISDGDTEAFF.

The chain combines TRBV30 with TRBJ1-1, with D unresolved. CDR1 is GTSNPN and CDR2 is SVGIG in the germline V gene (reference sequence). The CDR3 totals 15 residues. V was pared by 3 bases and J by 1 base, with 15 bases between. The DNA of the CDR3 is TGTGCCTGGAGGCAGAGAGCGGGGTGGAACACTGAAGCTTTCTTT. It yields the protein CAWRQRAGWNTEAFF. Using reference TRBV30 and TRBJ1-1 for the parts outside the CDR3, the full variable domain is SQTIHQWPATLVQPVGSPLSLECTVEGTSNPNLYWYRQAAGRGLQLLFYSVGIGQISSEVPQNLSASRPQDRQFILSSKKLLLSDSGFYLCAWRQRAGWNTEAFFGQGTRLTVV.

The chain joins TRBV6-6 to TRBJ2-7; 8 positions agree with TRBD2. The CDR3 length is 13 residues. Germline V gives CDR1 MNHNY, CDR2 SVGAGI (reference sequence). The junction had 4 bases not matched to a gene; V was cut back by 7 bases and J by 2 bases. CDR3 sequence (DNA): TGTGCCAGCACCCCCGGGGGGGCCTACGAGCAGTACTTC. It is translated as CASTPGGAYEQYF.

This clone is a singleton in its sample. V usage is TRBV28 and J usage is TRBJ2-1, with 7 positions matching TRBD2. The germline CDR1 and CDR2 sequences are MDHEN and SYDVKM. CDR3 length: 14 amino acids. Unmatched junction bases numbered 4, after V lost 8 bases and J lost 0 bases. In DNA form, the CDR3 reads TGTGCCAGCGTGGGGGGGAGCTCCTACAATGAGCAGTTCTTC. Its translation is CASVGGSSYNEQFF.

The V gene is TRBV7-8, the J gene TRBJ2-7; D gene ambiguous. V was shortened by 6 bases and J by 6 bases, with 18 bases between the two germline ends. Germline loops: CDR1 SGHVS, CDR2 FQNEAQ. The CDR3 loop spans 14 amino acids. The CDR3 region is CASSTSVRSAEQYF. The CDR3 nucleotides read TGTGCCAGCAGTACCTCGGTCCGGAGCGCCGAGCAGTACTTC.

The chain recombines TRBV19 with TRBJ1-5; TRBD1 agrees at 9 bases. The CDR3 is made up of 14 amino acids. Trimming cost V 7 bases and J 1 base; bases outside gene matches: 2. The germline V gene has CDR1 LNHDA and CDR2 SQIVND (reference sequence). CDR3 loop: CASKDRGSNQPQHF. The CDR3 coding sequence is TGTGCCAGTAAGGACAGGGGAAGCAATCAGCCCCAGCATTTT.